Each of the 24 T cell receptor beta chains below was sequenced from the same sample in a study of cytomegalovirus exposure and HLA in healthy donors. Amplification used 60 Vbeta primers and 13 Jbeta primers. Assay: immunoSEQ multiplex PCR; the TCRdb copy retains only in-frame clones and omits some. The sample carries approximately 100,000 clones, under 85% recorded once. The sequencing sample was made of PBMCs. Receptors originate from a woman aged 40 to 50 in good health and CMV-seronegative.

The rearrangement links TRBV15 to TRBJ1-5, with 10 bases identical to TRBD1. The CDR3 spans 19 residues. V lost 1 base, J lost 2 bases, and 11 bases stayed unmatched. CDR1 and CDR2 (germline): LNHNV, YYDKDF (reference sequence). The CDR3 here is CATSRASNTGTGGNQPQHF. The CDR3 DNA sequence: TGTGCCACCAGCAGAGCCTCAAATACCGGGACAGGGGGCAATCAGCCCCAGCATTTT.

CDR3 DNA: TGTGCCAGTAGTATAGGCAGGGGCTACGAGCAGTACTTC. Translated: CASSIGRGYEQYF. The chain has TRBV19 and TRBJ2-7; possible D gene TRBD1, 6 bases. Between the trimmed V and J ends, which lost 1 base and 3 bases, there was a span of 7 bases. Germline CDR1 LNHDA, CDR2 SQIVND (reference sequence). CDR3 length: 13 amino acids.

This rearrangement joins TRBV30 to TRBJ2-3; 13 bases map to TRBD2. Germline loops: CDR1 GTSNPN, CDR2 SVGIG (reference sequence). The length of the CDR3 is 17 residues. V shed 3 bases, J shed 6 bases, and the junction held 12 bases outside the gene matches. The CDR3 loop is CAWSAFRTSGGPDTQYF. The CDR3 DNA is TGTGCCTGGAGCGCCTTTCGGACTAGCGGGGGCCCGGATACGCAGTATTTT.

The genes are TRBV6-1 and TRBJ2-4; perhaps TRBD2 as D (5 bases). The CDR3 is 15 residues long. CDR1 and CDR2 (germline): MNHNS, SASEGT. V lost 6 bases and J 3 bases, leaving 15 bases between the germline ends. The CDR3 coding sequence is TGTGCCAGCAGGTTCCTTGACGGGGACAAAAACATTCAGTACTTC. Its translation is CASRFLDGDKNIQYF.

The chain joins TRBV5-1 to TRBJ2-6, with D perhaps matching TRBD1 (7 bases). The CDR3 is made up of 20 amino acids. V was shortened by 0 bases and J by 0 bases, with 19 bases between the two germline ends. Germline V gives CDR1 SGHRS, CDR2 YFSETQ. The CDR3 spells CASSLARGATPFSGANVLTF. Written as DNA, the CDR3 is TGCGCCAGCAGCTTGGCCAGGGGGGCAACTCCCTTCTCTGGGGCCAACGTCCTGACTTTC. The whole variable domain, remainder taken from reference TRBV5-1 and TRBJ2-6, is KAGVTQTPRYLIKTRGQQVTLSCSPISGHRSVSWYQQTPGQGLQFLFEYFSETQRNKGNFPGRFSGRQFSNSRSEMNVSTLELGDSALYLCASSLARGATPFSGANVLTFGAGSRLTVL.

The chain couples TRBV19 to TRBJ1-5; 10 bases fit TRBD1. The CDR3 totals 15 residues. Germline V gene sequence: CDR1 LNHDA, CDR2 SQIVND (reference sequence). V lost 3 bases and J lost 7; bases outside the gene matches: 6. CDR3 region: CASSISDRGRQPQHF. For the CDR3, the DNA is TGTGCCAGTAGTATCTCGGACAGGGGGAGGCAGCCCCAGCATTTT.

The rearrangement joins TRBV25-1 to TRBJ2-5; 11 bases are shared with TRBD1. The junction had 6 bases not matched to a gene; V was cut back by 2 bases and J by 4 bases. CDR1 is MGHDK and CDR2 is SYGVNS in the germline V gene. The CDR3 sequence is 16 residues long. In DNA form, the CDR3 reads TGTGCCAGCAGTGAAAGCCCGGGACAGGGGGGAGAGACCCAGTACTTC. It specifies CASSESPGQGGETQYF. Complete variable domain (other parts from reference TRBV25-1 and TRBJ2-5): EADIYQTPRYLVIGTGKKITLECSQTMGHDKMYWYQQDPGMELHLIHYSYGVNSTEKGDLSSESTVSRIRTEHFPLTLESARPSHTSQYLCASSESPGQGGETQYFGPGTRLLVL.

In its sample, this clone was seen a few times. The J gene is TRBJ2-3, the V gene TRBV5-4; 11 nucleotides line up with TRBD2. V shed 9 bases and J 3 bases; nucleotides not matched to a gene: 9. The CDR3 has 15 amino acids. The germline V gene has CDR1 SGHNT and CDR2 YYREEE (reference sequence). CDR3 loop: CATRPGLAETDTQYF. The CDR3 DNA is TGTGCCACCAGACCGGGACTAGCGGAAACAGATACGCAGTATTTT.

V is TRBV7-9 and J is TRBJ1-1, with D unclear. CDR1 is SEHNR and CDR2 is FQNEAQ in the germline V gene (reference sequence). The CDR3 totals 11 residues. Trimming left V 4 bases short and J 8 bases short, with 8 bases between. The DNA for the CDR3 is TGTGCCAGCAGCTCCCAGAGGGAAGCTTTCTTT. Encoded protein: CASSSQREAFF.

The sample holds one count of this clone. The chain is built from TRBV27 and TRBJ2-1; 7 bases are a match to TRBD2. The CDR3 extends over 15 amino acids. The V gene's germline CDR1 is MNHEY and CDR2 SMNVEV (reference sequence). With V trimmed by 6 bases and J by 0 bases, 5 bases remained unmatched. CDR3 residues: CASSYGRLSYNEQFF. CDR3 DNA sequence: TGTGCCAGCAGCTACGGGAGGCTCTCCTACAATGAGCAGTTCTTC.

V usage is TRBV5-1 and J usage is TRBJ1-3, with 9 bases matching TRBD1. J was trimmed by 6 bases and V by 4 bases; bases with no gene match: 5. Germline V gene data show CDR1 as SGHRS and CDR2 as YFSETQ. This CDR3 is built from 14 residues. The DNA of the CDR3 is TGCGCCAGCAGCCCTACAGGGGGCGAAAACACCATATATTTT. As protein: CASSPTGGENTIYF.

The V call is TRBV29-1, the J call TRBJ2-3, with a possible D match to TRBD1 (6 bases). CDR3 length: 13 residues. Germline CDR1 and CDR2: SQVTM and ANQGSEA. The V gene lost 8 bases and the J gene lost 2 bases, with 14 bases spanning the gap. The CDR3 sequence is CSLATGYTDTQYF. In nucleotides, the CDR3 is TGCAGCCTGGCCACAGGGTACACAGATACGCAGTATTTT.

This chain links TRBV18 with TRBJ1-6, with 7 bases aligning to TRBD1. The germline V gene has CDR1 KGHSH and CDR2 LQKENI. There are 15 residues in the CDR3. Trimming cost V 2 bases and J 7 bases; bases outside gene matches: 5. CDR3 amino acids: CASSPSPGQNSPLHF. The CDR3 DNA reads as TGTGCCAGCTCACCATCACCGGGACAGAATTCACCCCTCCACTTT. Filled out from reference TRBV18 and TRBJ1-6, the complete variable domain reads NAGVMQNPRHLVRRRGQEARLRCSPMKGHSHVYWYRQLPEEGLKFMVYLQKENIIDESGMPKERFSAEFPKEGPSILRIQQVVRGDSAAYFCASSPSPGQNSPLHFGNGTRLTVT.

The CDR3 spells CASTLAGGQHEQFF. CDR3 coding DNA: TGTGCCAGCACCCTAGCGGGGGGGCAGCATGAGCAGTTCTTC. The chain has TRBV11-2 and TRBJ2-1, with 12 bases lining up with TRBD2. The CDR3 is made up of 14 amino acids. Germline V gene data show CDR1 as SGHAT and CDR2 as FQNNGV. V was clipped by 7 bases and J by 8 bases; unmatched bases: 6.

This clone is a singleton in its sample. The genes are TRBV6-6 and TRBJ2-5; D is possibly TRBD2 (5 bases). Germline CDR1 is MNHNY and CDR2 is SVGAGI (reference sequence). V lost 0 bases and J 3 bases, leaving 14 bases between the germline ends. There are 16 residues in the CDR3. The CDR3 here is CASSYSRPGDKETQYF. CDR3 sequence (DNA): TGTGCCAGCAGTTACTCGAGGCCCGGGGATAAAGAGACCCAGTACTTC.

The CDR3: CSVGGQNQPQHF. The CDR3 DNA is TGCAGCGTTGGGGGGCAAAATCAGCCCCAGCATTTT. This chain links TRBV29-1 with TRBJ1-5, with D possibly TRBD1 on 6 matching bases. This CDR3 comprises 12 residues. Germline loops: CDR1 SQVTM, CDR2 ANQGSEA. V was shortened by 4 bases and J by 4 bases, with 8 bases between the two germline ends.

The V and J genes are TRBV6-5 and TRBJ1-1; 7 bases match TRBD1. V shed 11 bases, J shed 2 bases, and the junction held 5 bases outside the gene matches. Germline values: CDR1 MNHEY, CDR2 SVGAGI. CDR3 length: 12 amino acids. The CDR3 loop is CAEGALNTEAFF. CDR3 DNA: TGTGCCGAGGGGGCGCTTAACACTGAAGCTTTCTTT.

This chain joins TRBV2 and TRBJ2-2, with TRBD2 matching over 15 bases. Germline V gene data show CDR1 as SNHLY and CDR2 as FYNNEI. The CDR3 spans 20 residues. The V gene end was trimmed by 3 bases and the J gene end by 7 bases; junction bases not matched to a gene: 15. As DNA, the CDR3 is TGTGCCAGCAGTGAGCTAGGGTATGGGACTAGCGGGAGGAAGGGCGGGGAGCTGTTTTTT. Protein: CASSELGYGTSGRKGGELFF. Full variable domain (remainder filled in from reference TRBV2 and TRBJ2-2): EPEVTQTPSHQVTQMGQEVILRCVPISNHLYFYWYRQILGQKVEFLVSFYNNEISEKSEIFDDQFSVERPDGSNFTLKIRSTKLEDSAMYFCASSELGYGTSGRKGGELFFGEGSRLTVL.

As regards this clone: This CDR3 is also generated by other DNA sequences in the sample. The chain is built from TRBV9 and TRBJ2-3, with TRBD2 matching over 7 bases. Trimming removed 3 bases from V and 4 bases from J; junction bases left unmatched: 11. Germline V CDR1 and CDR2: SGDLS, YYNGEE. The CDR3 has 16 amino acids. The CDR3 loop reads CASSALILASADTQYF. CDR3 nucleotide sequence: TGTGCCAGCAGCGCGTTGATACTAGCGTCAGCAGATACGCAGTATTTT.

The rearrangement joins TRBV4-3 to TRBJ1-6; D unresolved. Per the germline V gene, CDR1 is LGHNA and CDR2 is YSLEER. V lost 1 base, J lost 6 bases, and 10 bases lay in between. This CDR3 spans 15 amino acids. CDR3 loop: CASSQGTAINSPLHF. CDR3 DNA: TGCGCCAGCAGCCAAGGAACAGCTATTAATTCACCCCTCCACTTT.

This clone was picked up a small number of times. The chain carries TRBV30 and TRBJ1-1, with D possibly matching TRBD1 (5 bases). Germline V lookup: CDR1 GTSNPN, CDR2 SVGIG (reference sequence). This CDR3 is built from 14 residues. The V gene lost 0 bases and the J gene lost 4 bases, with 12 bases spanning the gap. The CDR3 loop is CAWSVSRVGTEAFF. The CDR3 nucleotides are TGTGCCTGGAGTGTGTCCAGGGTTGGCACTGAAGCTTTCTTT.

The rearrangement uses TRBV27 and TRBJ2-1, with 8 bases fitting TRBD2. From germline, CDR1 is MNHEY and CDR2 SMNVEV (reference sequence). The CDR3 consists of 15 residues. J gave up 8 bases and V 4 bases, and 10 bases lay outside the gene matches. In DNA form, the CDR3 reads TGTGCCAGCAGTTCCACCTCTTTAGCGGGGCATGAGCAGTTCTTC. As protein: CASSSTSLAGHEQFF.

This chain links TRBV2 with TRBJ1-2, with D unresolved. The CDR3 covers 14 residues. The germline V gene has CDR1 SNHLY and CDR2 FYNNEI. V was clipped by 4 bases and J by 14 bases, with 23 bases between them. CDR3 nucleotide sequence: TGTGCCAGCAGTGTAAGTTTCGGGTCAGGACTGAGGACCTTC. The encoded protein is CASSVSFGSGLRTF.

This clone was counted a single time. This sample includes further DNA sequences coding for the same CDR3. This chain links TRBV11-2 with TRBJ2-1; possibly TRBD2 for D (7 bases). Germline V lookup: CDR1 SGHAT, CDR2 FQNNGV. V was cut by 1 base and J by 5 bases, with 9 bases left in between. The CDR3 length is 14 residues. CDR3 loop: CASSLAGGNNEQFF. The CDR3 bases are TGTGCCAGCAGCTTAGCGGGGGGCAACAATGAGCAGTTCTTC.